These 14 T cell receptor beta chains came from one sample sequenced in a study of blood T cell repertoires in COVID-19. Produced via immunoSEQ multiplex PCR; TCRdb's table is partial and in-frame only. Seen here are about 210,000 clones, under 95% observed once, and the top ten hold around 1.2%. The sequenced material came from peripheral blood. Receptor source: a man younger than 40 with acute or convalescent COVID-19.

The chain carries TRBV7-3 and TRBJ2-3; unclear D gene. CDR1 and CDR2 from the germline V gene are SGHTA and FQGTGA. Trimming took off 1 base at V and 6 bases at J, with 8 bases between the two ends. The CDR3 has 13 residues. The CDR3 sequence: CASSLRRRDTQYF. Here the CDR3 DNA reads TGTGCCAGCAGCTTAAGAAGGCGGGATACGCAGTATTTT.

The chain recombines TRBV7-9 with TRBJ2-3; D gene ambiguous. The germline V gene encodes CDR1 SEHNR and CDR2 FQNEAQ (reference sequence). The V end was cut by 7 bases, the J end by 3 bases, with 8 bases between. CDR3 size: 12 residues. The chain's CDR3 is CASISYTDTQYF. CDR3 sequence (DNA): TGTGCCAGCATCTCGTATACAGATACGCAGTATTTT.

This chain connects TRBV9 to TRBJ1-5; a weak D match, TRBD1 (6 bases). V lost 2 bases and J 0 bases, leaving 6 bases between the germline ends. This CDR3 has 14 residues. Germline CDR1 reads SGDLS; CDR2 reads YYNGEE. The chain's CDR3 is CASSVDSSNQPQHF. The CDR3 region has the DNA TGTGCCAGCAGCGTGGACAGTAGCAATCAGCCCCAGCATTTT.

The chain couples TRBV2 to TRBJ2-3, with 16 bases matching TRBD2. Germline CDR1 is SNHLY and CDR2 is FYNNEI. This CDR3 comprises 16 residues. J gave up 5 bases and V 4 bases, and 3 bases lay outside the gene matches. Here the CDR3 DNA reads TGTGCCAGCAGTGCCGGGACTAGCGGGAGGGTAGATACGCAGTATTTT. Translation: CASSAGTSGRVDTQYF.

This clone turned up a few times. The CDR3 DNA reads as TGTGCCAGCACACCCGAGGGCCACCCAAGGGGCTACACCTTC. Translated: CASTPEGHPRGYTF. V gene TRBV9 combines with J gene TRBJ1-2; the D is unclear. The V end was cut by 6 bases, the J end by 8 bases, with 20 bases between. This CDR3 spans 14 amino acids. In germline, CDR1 is SGDLS, CDR2 YYNGEE.

The V gene is TRBV5-1, the J gene TRBJ1-1; no reliable D call. This CDR3 has 15 amino acids. Germline loops: CDR1 SGHRS, CDR2 YFSETQ. V shed 4 bases and J shed 5 bases, with 18 bases lying between them. The CDR3 DNA follows: TGCGCCAGCAGCGACGGACTGTTCCGGAGAACTGAAGCTTTCTTT. It specifies CASSDGLFRRTEAFF.

The rearrangement links TRBV6-5 to TRBJ1-2, with a possible D match to TRBD1 (6 bases). Trimming left V 9 bases short and J 8 bases short, with 22 bases between. Germline V gives CDR1 MNHEY, CDR2 SVGAGI. CDR3 size: 14 residues. The CDR3 here is CASGTFQGLWGYTF. The CDR3, as DNA: TGTGCCAGTGGAACGTTTCAGGGGTTGTGGGGCTACACCTTC.

The J gene is TRBJ2-2, the V gene TRBV6-5; D remains unclear. Trimming removed 7 bases at V and 4 bases at J, with 16 bases between. The CDR3 totals 15 residues. Germline V gives CDR1 MNHEY, CDR2 SVGAGI. This chain's CDR3 is CASTALAERTGELFF. The CDR3, as DNA: TGTGCCAGCACTGCACTCGCGGAACGCACCGGGGAGCTGTTTTTT.

This chain connects TRBV28 to TRBJ1-6; 7 bases fit TRBD1. Per germline, CDR1 MDHEN and CDR2 SYDVKM. After removal of 5 bases from V and 9 bases from J, the junction contained 10 bases not matched to a gene. There are 15 residues in the CDR3. The CDR3 DNA reads TGTGCCAGCAGTACCCCTTCCCAGGGGGGTTCACCCCTCCACTTT. Protein: CASSTPSQGGSPLHF.

The chain combines TRBV14 with TRBJ2-2; TRBD2 agrees at 9 bases. This CDR3 comprises 15 residues. With 5 bases clipped from V and 8 bases from J, the junction kept 9 bases outside the gene matches. The germline gives CDR1 SGHDN, CDR2 FVKESK. The CDR3 DNA reads TGTGCCAGCAGCACGACTAGCGGTCTATTGGGGGAGCTGTTTTTT. Protein: CASSTTSGLLGELFF.

The count of this clone is one. J is TRBJ2-4 and V is TRBV19; 10 nucleotides align to TRBD1. The CDR3 totals 16 residues. Per germline, CDR1 LNHDA and CDR2 SQIVND (reference sequence). V was clipped by 5 bases and J by 5 bases; unmatched bases: 9. As DNA, the CDR3 is TGTGCCAGTAGTCCCGGACAGGGGGGACAACAAAACATTCAGTACTTC. This sequence encodes CASSPGQGGQQNIQYF.

The gene calls are TRBV7-9 and TRBJ2-4; D may be TRBD1 (5 bases). This CDR3 has 13 residues. Trimming removed 5 bases at V and 6 bases at J, with 11 bases between. CDR1 and CDR2 from the germline V gene are SEHNR and FQNEAQ (reference sequence). CDR3 bases: TGTGCCAGCAGCCCACTCCAGGGAAACATTCAGTACTTC. Residues: CASSPLQGNIQYF.

This sequence joins TRBV6-1 and TRBJ2-3, with D perhaps TRBD2 (6 bases). The V and J ends lost 3 bases and 5 bases respectively, with 18 bases between them. The length of the CDR3 is 16 residues. Germline CDR1 MNHNS, CDR2 SASEGT. This chain's CDR3 is CASSDIGGVLGDTQYF. CDR3 coding DNA: TGTGCCAGCAGTGATATCGGCGGGGTCCTCGGAGATACGCAGTATTTT.

This sequence joins TRBV6-5 and TRBJ2-5; no definite D call. V was shortened by 7 bases and J by 1 base, with 13 bases between the two germline ends. This CDR3 is 14 amino acids long. The germline CDR1 and CDR2 sequences are MNHEY and SVGAGI. The CDR3 sequence is CASMFWAGQETQYF. The CDR3, as DNA: TGTGCCAGCATGTTTTGGGCAGGCCAAGAGACCCAGTACTTC.